This TCR beta chain derives from a study of cytomegalovirus exposure and HLA in healthy donors. Although they were nominally healthy when sampled, donors likely had unrecorded immune exposures. The CDR3 is 12 amino acids. Germline V gene data show CDR1 as SGDLS and CDR2 as YYNGEE. V gave up 4 bases and J gave up 4 bases, with 8 bases separating them. The PCR ran on 60 Vbeta and 13 Jbeta primers. The repertoire was sequenced with immunoSEQ multiplex PCR; TCRdb's copy has only in-frame clones and lacks some. Of some 150,000 clones detected, about four fifths appear once; the ten largest clones hold 6.5% to 7.5%. Study-level points and caveats: A later analysis revealed that TCR association rates differed between HLA loci, peaking at DRB1 and bottoming out at HLA-C. Per published reports, the classifier diagnosed cytomegalovirus status with high specificity and sensitivity. Later analysis associated a missense DCLRE1C variant with TCR beta V- and J-gene trimming.

Of note for this clone: Its cognate antigen is unknown.

The genes are TRBV9 and TRBJ1-1; D is unresolved. The sample consisted of PBMCs. The receptor was isolated from a woman aged 25 to 45 in good health and CMV-seropositive. CDR3 coding DNA: TGTGCCAGCAGCTCCGGCGGCACTGAAGCTTTCTTT. Its translation: CASSSGGTEAFF.